This is a list of T cell receptor beta chains from one sample in a study of T cells expressing NK-cell markers. TCRdb reanalyzed the 5' RACE reads and collapses them to one entry per CDR3 protein, without DNA. The sample has around 470,000 distinct CDR3 sequences. The material sequenced was blood T cells: a sorted CD56 or NKG2C T cell subset, CD4+ or CD8+ T cells, or bulk PBMC T cells (not recorded which). Every receptor here comes from a woman in her forties or fifties in good health. Both conserved end residues are part of each CDR3.

j_call | v_call | cdr3_length | cdr3_aa
TRBJ1-2 | TRBV29-1 | 12 | CSLSEQYYGYTF
TRBJ2-2 | TRBV10-2 | 16 | CASSRPGQGVAGELFF
TRBJ2-1 | TRBV20-1 | 13 | CSATPLSRNEQFF
TRBJ2-1 | TRBV20-1 | 18 | CSALGQGVPTSSYNEQFF
TRBJ2-1 | TRBV20-1 | 16 | CSAISPGRNSYNEQFF
TRBJ2-3 | TRBV12-5 | 17 | CASGLVLASGSSATQYF
TRBJ2-3 | TRBV12-3/TRBV12-4 | 15 | CASSTMTVLTDTQYF
TRBJ2-3 | TRBV20-1 | 19 | CSALGTGVTNPFSTDTQYF
TRBJ2-1 | TRBV6-1 | 13 | CASRKGTYNEQFF
TRBJ2-5 | TRBV2 | 13 | CASIKGPQETQYF
TRBJ2-5 | TRBV6-5 | 15 | CASSYIRQGEETQYF
TRBJ2-1 | TRBV7-9 | 14 | CASSYSGSYNEQFF
TRBJ2-3 | TRBV24-1 | 16 | CATSDLQGRSTDTQYF
TRBJ2-4 | TRBV27 | 15 | CASSSLSGYKNIQYF
TRBJ2-7 | TRBV12-3/TRBV12-4 | 14 | CASSPLGGPYEQYF
TRBJ2-1 | TRBV11-1 | 14 | CASSLEAGREEQFF
TRBJ2-2 | TRBV11-1 | 15 | CASSFEQGHTGELFF
TRBJ2-7 | TRBV3-1 | 15 | CASSPSGGRTHEQYF
TRBJ2-1 | TRBV6-4 | 14 | CASSVLAGGPTQFF
TRBJ2-1 | TRBV3-1 | 15 | CASSPLGGAHNEQFF
TRBJ2-6 | TRBV7-8 | 19 | CASSLSPSGRAGGANVLTF
TRBJ2-3 | TRBV3-1 | 13 | CASSQARGDTQYF
TRBJ2-7 | TRBV4-1 | 19 | CASSQVAPLAGDRSYEQYF
TRBJ2-1 | TRBV27 | 16 | CASSFVGRATGNEQFF
TRBJ2-1 | TRBV2 | 15 | CASSYGIGRADEQFF
TRBJ2-1 | TRBV5-1 | 13 | CASSLLGENEQFF
TRBJ2-2 | TRBV7-7 | 17 | CASSGGLAGTVPGELFF
TRBJ1-1 | TRBV7-3 | 13 | CASSSFGNTEAFF
TRBJ2-2 | TRBV12-3/TRBV12-4 | 16 | CASKGPNDRNTGELFF
TRBJ2-3 | TRBV20-1 | 16 | CSATSGRDRSPDTQYF
TRBJ1-2 | TRBV7-9 | 19 | CASSAEKRGQGEGGYGYTF
TRBJ2-5 | TRBV20-1 | 14 | CSASWTSNRETQYF